The present TCR beta chain was sequenced within a study of cytotoxic CD8 clonotypes in ibrutinib-treated CLL. This CDR3 region has 12 residues. Deletions cut 5 bases from V and 6 bases from J, with 11 bases between. Germline loops: CDR1 GTSNPN, CDR2 SVGIG (reference sequence). Sequencing was performed with immunoSEQ multiplex PCR; in TCRdb, only in-frame clones are kept and a portion is missing. Of almost 250,000 clones in the sample, less than 75% were seen once. This chain joins TRBV30 and TRBJ2-1; D perhaps matches TRBD1 (6 bases). The sample consisted of PBMCs, taken after 24 months of ibrutinib treatment. The clonotype originates from a human donor with chronic lymphocytic leukemia. The CDR3 region has the DNA TGTGCCTGGGACAGGAGTGGCAATGAGCAGTTCTTC. Its translation: CAWDRSGNEQFF. The variable domain in full, with the rest retrieved from reference TRBV30 and TRBJ2-1, is SQTIHQWPATLVQPVGSPLSLECTVEGTSNPNLYWYRQAAGRGLQLLFYSVGIGQISSEVPQNLSASRPQDRQFILSSKKLLLSDSGFYLCAWDRSGNEQFFGPGTRLTVL.